One sample yielded the 15 T cell receptor beta chains listed below, sequenced in a study of blood T cell repertoires in COVID-19. Assay: immunoSEQ multiplex PCR; the TCRdb copy retains only in-frame clones and omits some. The data hold about 190,000 clones, with roughly 88% observed a single time. The sequencing sample was made of PBMCs or T cells enriched from blood (not recorded which). The receptor set was obtained from a woman aged 30 to 39 who had recovered from COVID-19.

V is TRBV13 and J is TRBJ2-1; TRBD1 is a possible D gene (6 bases). The germline V gene has CDR1 PRHDT and CDR2 FYEKMQ (reference sequence). Deletions cut 4 bases from V and 1 base from J, with 26 bases between. The CDR3 covers 20 residues. In DNA, the CDR3 is TGTGCCAGCAGCTCCACCTACGGGACACCCGAGCTGGTATCCTACAATGAGCAGTTCTTC. Protein: CASSSTYGTPELVSYNEQFF. Combining the CDR3 with reference TRBV13 and TRBJ2-1 gives the whole variable domain AAGVIQSPRHLIKEKRETATLKCYPIPRHDTVYWYQQGPGQDPQFLISFYEKMQSDKGSIPDRFSAQQFSDYHSELNMSSLELGDSALYFCASSSTYGTPELVSYNEQFFGPGTRLTVL.

This clone was detected only a few times. This chain links TRBV14 with TRBJ2-5, with unresolved D. The CDR3 has 13 residues. The germline V and J ends were trimmed by 0 bases and 7 bases, with 9 bases remaining between them. Germline-derived CDR1 and CDR2 are SGHDN and FVKESK. The CDR3 loop is CASSQDSTGTQYF. The CDR3 DNA follows: TGTGCCAGCAGCCAAGATTCTACCGGGACCCAGTACTTC.

The chain employs TRBV10-3 and TRBJ2-2; the match to TRBD2 covers 8 bases. CDR3 length: 15 residues. V shed 3 bases and J 7 bases; nucleotides not matched to a gene: 7. CDR1 is ENHRY and CDR2 is SYGVKD in the germline V gene. The CDR3: CAISEGAGGVGELFF. In nucleotides, the CDR3 is TGTGCCATCAGTGAAGGCGCGGGAGGCGTCGGGGAGCTGTTTTTT.

This sequence joins TRBV5-4 and TRBJ2-4; tentatively, D is TRBD1 (6 bases). Deletions cut 4 bases from V and 1 base from J, with 9 bases between. The CDR3 is 14 residues long. From germline, CDR1 is SGHNT and CDR2 YYREEE (reference sequence). The CDR3 DNA reads TGTGCCAGCAGCATGACAGGCGCCAAAAACATTCAGTACTTC. This translates into CASSMTGAKNIQYF.

The chain uses TRBV2 and TRBJ2-5, with TRBD1 as a possible D gene (5 bases). This CDR3 is built from 13 residues. The V gene lost 6 bases and the J gene lost 1 base, with 9 bases spanning the gap. In germline, CDR1 is SNHLY, CDR2 FYNNEI. CDR3: CASRVGAQETQYF. The CDR3 nucleotides read TGTGCCAGCAGGGTTGGGGCCCAAGAGACCCAGTACTTC.

The chain has TRBV5-5 and TRBJ1-2; possibly TRBD1 for D (6 bases). The CDR3 sequence is 14 residues long. The germline gives CDR1 SGHKS, CDR2 YYEKEE (reference sequence). V shed 4 bases and J shed 2 bases, with 12 bases lying between them. CDR3 sequence (DNA): TGTGCCAGCAGCAACCGGACAGAAAACTATGGCTACACCTTC. Translating gives CASSNRTENYGYTF.

This clone has only one observation. The chain joins TRBV6-1 to TRBJ2-2, with TRBD1 matching over 8 bases. The germline V gene has CDR1 MNHNS and CDR2 SASEGT. J lost 7 bases, V lost 0 bases, and 7 bases had no gene match. The CDR3 sequence is 16 residues long. The CDR3 here is CASSEARPGGIGELFF. CDR3 DNA: TGTGCCAGCAGTGAAGCTAGGCCAGGGGGCATCGGGGAGCTGTTTTTT.

CDR3 sequence reads: CASSLIIGTSYNEQFF. CDR3 sequence (DNA): TGTGCCAGCAGCTTAATCATCGGGACTAGCTACAATGAGCAGTTCTTC. The chain uses TRBV7-3 and TRBJ2-1; 8 bases match TRBD2. Germline-derived CDR1 and CDR2 are SGHTA and FQGTGA. J lost 3 bases, V lost 1 base, and 5 bases had no gene match. This CDR3 region has 16 residues. The full variable domain, in which reference TRBV7-3 and TRBJ2-1 provide the parts outside the CDR3, is GAGVSQTPSNKVTEKGKYVELRCDPISGHTALYWYRQSLGQGPEFLIYFQGTGAADDSGLPNDRFFAVRPEGSVSTLKIQRTERGDSAVYLCASSLIIGTSYNEQFFGPGTRLTVL.

The chain links TRBV28 to TRBJ1-6; no clear D gene. The V end lost 3 bases, the J end lost 7 bases, and 16 bases lay between the germline ends. In germline, CDR1 is MDHEN, CDR2 SYDVKM. This CDR3 is built from 16 residues. CDR3 sequence: CASSFFTAGLNSPLHF. DNA for the CDR3: TGTGCCAGCAGTTTCTTTACAGCGGGGTTGAATTCACCCCTCCACTTT.

This chain connects TRBV3-1 (or the pseudogene TRBV3-2) to TRBJ2-1; 11 bases match TRBD2. Per the germline V gene, CDR1 is LGHDT and CDR2 is YNNKEL (reference sequence). J lost 5 bases, V lost 1 base, and 4 bases had no gene match. This CDR3 is built from 16 residues. The DNA for the CDR3 is TGTGCCAGCAGCCAAGGGACTAGCGGGCTAAACAATGAGCAGTTCTTC. Translated, it gives CASSQGTSGLNNEQFF.

This clone occurred once. The chain joins TRBV5-1 to TRBJ2-7, with TRBD1 matching 7 bases. In germline, CDR1 is SGHRS, CDR2 YFSETQ. V was clipped by 3 bases and J by 3 bases; unmatched bases: 3. This CDR3 comprises 13 residues. CDR3 bases: TGCGCCAGCAGCTATCAGGGGGACTACGAGCAGTACTTC. Its translation: CASSYQGDYEQYF.

The chain joins TRBV20-1 to TRBJ1-2; no definite D call. V lost 3 bases and J lost 4, with 12 bases in between. This CDR3 is 13 amino acids long. Germline V gene lookup returns CDR1 DFQATT and CDR2 SNEGSKA (reference sequence). The CDR3 is CSASTPRGYGYTF. The CDR3, as DNA: TGCAGTGCTAGTACACCTCGGGGCTATGGCTACACCTTC.

This clone was seen once. One end of the junction does not line up with germline, which may come from a read error. The CDR3: CATSRDRGQNQPQHF. In DNA form, the CDR3 reads TGTGCCACCAGTAGAGACAGGGGGCAAAATCAGCCCCAGCATTTT. V is TRBV15 and J is TRBJ1-5; 10 bases are a match to TRBD1. Germline V gene sequence: CDR1 LNHNV, CDR2 YYDKDF (reference sequence). This CDR3 region has 15 residues. The whole variable domain, remainder taken from reference TRBV15 and TRBJ1-5, is DAMVIQNPRYQVTQFGKPVTLSCSQTLNHNVMYWYQQKSSQAPKLLFHYYDKDFNNEADTPDNFQSRRPNTSFCFLDIRSPGLGDTAMYLCATSRDRGQNQPQHFGDGTRLSIL.

V and J are TRBV18 and TRBJ1-3, with a weak D call TRBD1 (5 bases). V was pared by 1 base and J by 3 bases, with 22 bases between. The CDR3 is made up of 19 amino acids. Germline V gene lookup returns CDR1 KGHSH and CDR2 LQKENI. The CDR3, as DNA: TGTGCCAGCTCACCACAGAGGATCCAAAGGGGCGGAATTGGAAACACCATATATTTT. Its translation: CASSPQRIQRGGIGNTIYF.

The chain links TRBV7-2 to TRBJ2-1; 11 bases line up with TRBD2. The CDR3 loop spans 16 amino acids. Germline CDR1 and CDR2: SGHTA and FQGNSA. The V gene end was trimmed by 0 bases and the J gene end by 8 bases; junction bases not matched to a gene: 6. CDR3 sequence: CASSLALSGRAHEQFF. The CDR3 DNA is TGTGCCAGCAGCTTAGCACTTAGCGGGAGGGCCCATGAGCAGTTCTTC. Together with reference TRBV7-2 and TRBJ2-1, the CDR3 gives the full variable domain: GAGVSQSPSNKVTEKGKDVELRCDPISGHTALYWYRQSLGQGLEFLIYFQGNSAPDKSGLPSDRFSAERTGGSVSTLTIQRTQQEDSAVYLCASSLALSGRAHEQFFGPGTRLTVL.